Listed below are T cell receptor beta chains from one sample, sequenced in a study of shared clonotypes between healthy human individuals. This table comes from immunoSEQ multiplex PCR, and its TCRdb copy is limited to in-frame clones, with some not included. The sample carries about 1 million clones, 70% to 80% recorded once. The specimen was memory CD4+ T cells sorted from blood. The receptors stem from a young man in good health. Both conserved end residues are part of each CDR3. Fields, in order: V gene, CDR3 protein.

>TRBV15
CATSNPRTGNEKLFF
>TRBV23-1
CASSQPLDSGGDEQYF
>TRBV5-1
CASSLSGQGSGNTIYF
>TRBV5-6
CASSLDAGLAKNIQYF
>TRBV2
CASRADRVGEKLFF
>TRBV15
CATSVTFTGLQQYF
>TRBV9
CASSVGASGNTIYF
>TRBV6-1
CASSEPTEGNTIYF
>TRBV15
CATSRVNGLAGESYEQYF
>TRBV6-6
CASTDPGGGPQHF
>TRBV5-4
CASSVTGDSGNTIYF
>TRBV6-1
CASSDRGREQYF
>TRBV4-1
CASSLEDRNIQYF